This T cell receptor beta chain was captured by sequencing in a study of CD8+ T cells in alopecia areata. Extraction of RNA preceded its reverse transcription into cDNA, which served as the sequencing template. Data came from immunoSEQ multiplex PCR; TCRdb stores just in-frame clones and leaves some out. Among some 180,000 clones listed, roughly 50% were seen once. The authors sorted CD4+ and CD8+ T cells from PBMCs. Study-wide results and caveats: Mouse data revealed clearer TCR sharing than patient data did, a gap possibly tied to HLA.

This clone was recorded a few times. Its antigen remains unidentified. The origin of this receptor is a human donor in good health. The sample consisted of CD8+ T cells sorted from blood.

The CDR3 DNA is TGTGCCAGCAGCCGGGACGTAGGCACGGGTGCCCTCCACTTT. It yields the protein CASSRDVGTGALHF. The gene calls are TRBV7-9 and TRBJ1-6, with D possibly being TRBD1 (5 bases). Trimming stripped 5 bases from V and 14 bases from J, with 19 bases between. The CDR3 loop spans 14 amino acids. Germline-derived CDR1 and CDR2 are SEHNR and FQNEAQ (reference sequence).